The 23 T cell receptor beta chains below all came from one sample that was sequenced in a study of T cell responses to AZD1222 COVID-19 vaccine. Generated by immunoSEQ multiplex PCR, the TCRdb table keeps only in-frame clones and is missing some. The data hold about 170,000 clones, with approximately 95% observed a single time. This sample comprised peripheral blood, obtained on day 0 of AZD1222 vaccination. The receptors come from an adult in good health.

As regards this clone: One end of the junction does not line up with germline, which may come from a read error. The chain employs TRBV28 and TRBJ1-2; TRBD1 matches at 7 bases. CDR1 and CDR2 (germline): MDHEN, SYDVKM. The CDR3 is made up of 13 amino acids. The CDR3 sequence is CASSLDRRQGKDF. For the CDR3, the DNA is TGTGCCAGCAGTTTAGACAGGAGACAGGGAAAAGACTTC.

This clone is a singleton in its sample. The rearrangement uses TRBV18 and TRBJ2-7; 11 nucleotides match TRBD2. Germline V lookup: CDR1 KGHSH, CDR2 LQKENI. CDR3 length: 17 amino acids. The V gene end was trimmed by 0 bases and the J gene end by 2 bases; junction bases not matched to a gene: 6. DNA of the CDR3: TGTGCCAGCTCACCACCCGGGACTAGCGGAACCCCCTACGAGCAGTACTTC. Its translation is CASSPPGTSGTPYEQYF.

The chain is built from TRBV7-8 and TRBJ2-3; a weak D match, TRBD2 (6 bases). The germline V gene encodes CDR1 SGHVS and CDR2 FQNEAQ. Trimming stripped 5 bases from V and 8 bases from J, with 14 bases between. The CDR3 runs 13 residues. The CDR3 nucleotides read TGTGCCAGCAGCCTGCGGGACTTGGGTACGCAGTATTTT. Protein product: CASSLRDLGTQYF.

The V and J genes are TRBV9 and TRBJ1-1; a possible D gene is TRBD1 (6 bases). The CDR3 extends over 15 amino acids. Germline V CDR1 and CDR2: SGDLS, YYNGEE. Trimming took off 4 bases at V and 0 bases at J, with 13 bases between the two ends. This CDR3 is CASSPQGQLNTEAFF. Here the CDR3 DNA reads TGTGCCAGCAGCCCTCAGGGACAATTGAACACTGAAGCTTTCTTT.

The V and J genes are TRBV18 and TRBJ1-2; TRBD1 is a possible D gene (5 bases). V lost 4 bases and J 5 bases, leaving 8 bases between the germline ends. The CDR3 runs to 12 residues. Germline V gene lookup returns CDR1 KGHSH and CDR2 LQKENI. The CDR3 spells CASSQDNYGYTF. CDR3 coding DNA: TGTGCCAGCTCACAGGACAATTATGGCTACACCTTC.

V usage is TRBV7-2 and J usage is TRBJ2-5; 7 bases are a match to TRBD1. Germline trimming cut 4 bases from V and 2 bases from J; bases unmatched to any gene: 16. This CDR3 comprises 18 residues. The germline gives CDR1 SGHTA, CDR2 FQGNSA. The DNA of the CDR3 is TGTGCCAGCAGCTCACCTACTCGACAGGGTTGGCCACAAGAGACCCAGTACTTC. This encodes CASSSPTRQGWPQETQYF. Full variable domain (remainder filled in from reference TRBV7-2 and TRBJ2-5): GAGVSQSPSNKVTEKGKDVELRCDPISGHTALYWYRQSLGQGLEFLIYFQGNSAPDKSGLPSDRFSAERTGGSVSTLTIQRTQQEDSAVYLCASSSPTRQGWPQETQYFGPGTRLLVL.

J is TRBJ1-1 and V is TRBV12-3 or TRBV12-4; no clear D gene. The V and J ends lost 3 bases and 3 bases respectively, with 8 bases between them. The CDR3 is made up of 13 amino acids. The CDR3 loop is CASSFASHTEAFF. The DNA of the CDR3 is TGTGCCAGCAGTTTTGCCAGCCACACTGAAGCTTTCTTT.

Turning to this clone: The sample contains more than one DNA sequence encoding this CDR3. The V gene is TRBV6-5, the J gene TRBJ1-5, with 9 bases identical to TRBD1. In germline, CDR1 is MNHEY, CDR2 SVGAGI. V gave up 5 bases and J gave up 7 bases; unmatched junction bases: 3. The CDR3 totals 13 residues. CDR3: CASSRTGEQPQHF. Written as DNA, the CDR3 is TGTGCCAGCAGTAGGACAGGGGAACAGCCCCAGCATTTT.

The chain is built from TRBV5-6 and TRBJ1-2; unclear D gene. Germline values: CDR1 SGHDT, CDR2 YYEEEE. The V end was cut by 1 base, the J end by 2 bases, with 15 bases between. The CDR3 is 16 residues long. CDR3 in amino acids: CASSLSSNWGNYGYTF. CDR3 nucleotide sequence: TGTGCCAGCAGCTTGTCTTCGAATTGGGGAAACTATGGCTACACCTTC.

J is TRBJ2-3 and V is TRBV18, with 7 bases fitting TRBD2. The CDR3 extends over 17 amino acids. The germline gives CDR1 KGHSH, CDR2 LQKENI. V shed 2 bases and J 4 bases; nucleotides not matched to a gene: 12. CDR3 amino acids: CASSPYQRGRASDTQYF. DNA of the CDR3: TGTGCCAGCTCACCATATCAGCGGGGCAGGGCATCAGATACGCAGTATTTT.

The rearrangement links TRBV2 to TRBJ1-2, with TRBD1 identical over 7 bases. V lost 5 bases to trimming and J lost 4 bases; unmatched junction nucleotides: 7. Germline CDR1 SNHLY, CDR2 FYNNEI. The CDR3 is 14 residues long. DNA of the CDR3: TGTGCCAGCAGTCCCCTGGACAGGTTCTATGGCTACACCTTC. Amino acids: CASSPLDRFYGYTF.

The chain is built from TRBV3-1 (or the pseudogene TRBV3-2) and TRBJ1-2; D is perhaps TRBD1 (6 bases). Trimming cost V 4 bases and J 2 bases, with 17 bases left between them. The CDR3 length is 16 residues. Per germline, CDR1 LGHDT and CDR2 YNNKEL (reference sequence). CDR3 sequence (DNA): TGTGCCAGCAGCCTAATGAGGGACAACCCGAACTATGGCTACACCTTC. Its protein is CASSLMRDNPNYGYTF.

The chain is built from TRBV10-2 and TRBJ2-1, with 11 bases identical to TRBD2. J gave up 1 base and V 6 bases, and 2 bases lay outside the gene matches. The CDR3 length is 15 residues. Germline CDR1 and CDR2: WSHSY and SAAADI. The CDR3 DNA reads as TGCGCCAGCAGAGTAGCGGGAGGGTCCTACAATGAGCAGTTCTTC. It specifies CASRVAGGSYNEQFF.

The chain joins TRBV5-1 to TRBJ1-1; D is undetermined. Germline V lookup: CDR1 SGHRS, CDR2 YFSETQ. The V gene lost 4 bases and the J gene lost 4 bases, with 14 bases spanning the gap. This CDR3 spans 14 amino acids. The CDR3 reads CASSPDTIATEAFF. CDR3 nucleotides: TGCGCCAGCAGCCCCGACACGATTGCCACTGAAGCTTTCTTT.

This clone showed up just once. The rearrangement links TRBV19 to TRBJ2-7; D uncertain. The germline V and J ends were trimmed by 0 bases and 0 bases, with 9 bases remaining between them. The CDR3 is made up of 15 amino acids. The germline CDR1 and CDR2 sequences are LNHDA and SQIVND (reference sequence). The CDR3 spells CASSIDLSSSYEQYF. CDR3 nucleotide sequence: TGTGCCAGTAGTATAGATCTCAGCAGCTCCTACGAGCAGTACTTC.

This rearrangement joins TRBV24-1 to TRBJ2-3; D assignment may be TRBD1 or TRBD2 (5 bases each). Germline V gene sequence: CDR1 KGHDR, CDR2 SFDVKD. This CDR3 is 14 amino acids long. V was shortened by 6 bases and J by 3 bases, with 12 bases between the two germline ends. The CDR3 nucleotides read TGTGCCACCAGTCAGGGAGTCCCTACAGATACGCAGTATTTT. This gives the protein CATSQGVPTDTQYF.

The chain carries TRBV11-3 and TRBJ2-5, with no clear D. The V and J ends lost 3 bases and 7 bases respectively, with 6 bases between them. The CDR3 runs 11 residues. Germline CDR1 is SGHNT and CDR2 is YENEEA. In DNA, the CDR3 is TGTGCCAGCAGCTTTGGTGCGACCCAGTACTTC. Its translation is CASSFGATQYF.

DNA for the CDR3: TGTGCCAGCAGTCGATCCAGGAGTAACACTGAAGCTTTCTTT. It is translated as CASSRSRSNTEAFF. The genes are TRBV6-6 and TRBJ1-1, with no clear D. V lost 5 bases and J lost 2, with 12 bases in between. CDR1 MNHNY and CDR2 SVGAGI come from the germline V gene (reference sequence). The length of the CDR3 is 14 residues.

The chain is built from TRBV10-3 and TRBJ1-2; D is unclear. The CDR3 runs 13 residues. Per germline, CDR1 ENHRY and CDR2 SYGVKD. Between the trimmed V and J ends, which lost 6 bases and 7 bases, there was a span of 15 bases. The CDR3 sequence: CAISTGAGGGYTF. CDR3 coding DNA: TGTGCCATCAGCACCGGAGCAGGAGGTGGCTACACCTTC.

The rearrangement uses TRBV9 and TRBJ1-2; a possible D gene is TRBD1 (5 bases). The germline V gene has CDR1 SGDLS and CDR2 YYNGEE. This CDR3 has 12 residues. The V and J ends lost 3 bases and 10 bases respectively, with 13 bases between them. CDR3 DNA: TGTGCCAGCAGCGACGGGACTGGCGACTACACCTTC. It specifies CASSDGTGDYTF.

This clone was counted at least ten times. CDR3: CASSPTGRSTDTQYF. The CDR3 DNA sequence: TGTGCCAGCAGCCCCACGGGCAGAAGCACAGATACGCAGTATTTT. The genes are TRBV5-4 and TRBJ2-3; no definite D call. Trimming removed 4 bases at V and 0 bases at J, with 12 bases between. CDR3 size: 15 residues. The V gene's germline CDR1 is SGHNT and CDR2 YYREEE (reference sequence).

DNA for the CDR3: TGTGCCAGCTCACCTATGGGGACAGGGACTGGAAACACCATATATTTT. Amino acid sequence: CASSPMGTGTGNTIYF. This sequence joins TRBV18 and TRBJ1-3; 9 bases are shared with TRBD1. After removal of 3 bases from V and 2 bases from J, the junction contained 5 bases not matched to a gene. Germline V CDR1 and CDR2: KGHSH, LQKENI. The CDR3 has 16 amino acids.

The V call is TRBV15, the J call TRBJ1-4; D remains ambiguous. V was clipped by 5 bases and J by 13 bases, with 20 bases between them. This CDR3 has 14 residues. The germline gives CDR1 LNHNV, CDR2 YYDKDF (reference sequence). The CDR3 DNA sequence: TGTGCCACCAGCGTCTCGCAGGATCCCGCTAGACTGTTTTTT. Translation gives CATSVSQDPARLFF. Full variable domain (remainder filled in from reference TRBV15 and TRBJ1-4): DAMVIQNPRYQVTQFGKPVTLSCSQTLNHNVMYWYQQKSSQAPKLLFHYYDKDFNNEADTPDNFQSRRPNTSFCFLDIRSPGLGDTAMYLCATSVSQDPARLFFGSGTQLSVL.